Below, 2 T cell receptor beta chains from the same sample are listed, as sequenced in a study of regulatory T cells in long-lasting Graves disease. According to the study, TCR beta libraries were built with iRepertoire HTBI primers and CDR3-region Arm-PCR. Each CDR3 protein gets one entry after TCRdb re-called the multiplex PCR reads with MiXCR. The table records 430,000 or so distinct CDR3 sequences, around 20% of them present only once. The time point: persistent/refractory GD, antithyroid drugs over 5 years with positive TRAb. PBMCs provided the RNA from which the TCR library was made. The material was peripheral blood mononuclear cells (PBMCs), obtained when the disease was refractory, from a patient treated with antithyroid drugs. Receptor source: a female donor with Graves disease.

This clonotype was seen at least ten times. V and J are TRBV11-1 and TRBJ2-7; D call uncertain. CDR3 length: 15 residues. Per the germline V gene, CDR1 is SGHAT and CDR2 is FQDESV (reference sequence). Trimming pared 4 bases from V and 1 base from J, leaving 14 bases between. Here the CDR3 reads CASSSPYVGSYEQYF. CDR3 in DNA: TGTGCCAGCAGCTCACCATACGTAGGATCCTACGAGCAGTACTTC.

This clonotype was found many times. This rearrangement joins TRBV28 to TRBJ1-5; possible D gene TRBD1, 5 bases. The CDR3 totals 15 residues. Germline CDR1 and CDR2: MDHEN and SYDVKM. Trimming took 4 bases from V and 3 from J, leaving 13 bases between them. The chain's CDR3 is CASSSLTGTNQPQHF. The DNA for the CDR3 is TGTGCCAGCAGTTCACTCACAGGTACCAATCAGCCCCAGCATTTT.